The 10 T cell receptor beta chains below were found in one sample sequenced in a study of cytomegalovirus exposure and HLA in healthy donors. PCR used 60 Vbeta primers and 13 Jbeta primers. Profiling relied on immunoSEQ multiplex PCR, and the TCRdb table lists in-frame clones only, not all of them. Of roughly 250,000 clones detected, 84% appear once; the ten largest clones hold 1.5% to 2%. Source material: PBMCs. These receptor sequences come from a woman aged 40 to 50 in good health and CMV-seropositive.

This chain joins TRBV9 and TRBJ1-4; D is perhaps TRBD1 (5 bases). The germline V gene encodes CDR1 SGDLS and CDR2 YYNGEE. With 3 bases removed from V and 3 bases from J, the gap between germline ends came to 15 bases. This CDR3 spans 16 amino acids. In DNA, the CDR3 is TGTGCCAGCAGCGCCGATCTGGGGGAGGCTAATGAAAAACTGTTTTTT. Amino acid sequence: CASSADLGEANEKLFF. Using reference TRBV9 and TRBJ1-4 for the parts outside the CDR3, the full variable domain is DSGVTQTPKHLITATGQRVTLRCSPRSGDLSVYWYQQSLDQGLQFLIQYYNGEERAKGNILERFSAQQFPDLHSELNLSSLELGDSALYFCASSADLGEANEKLFFGSGTQLSVL.

The chain links TRBV15 to TRBJ2-7, with D unclear. The CDR3 is 15 residues long. CDR1 is LNHNV, CDR2 YYDKDF, per germline (reference sequence). V lost 0 bases and J lost 1, with 10 bases in between. Here the CDR3 reads CATSRDLGRSYEQYF. In DNA form, the CDR3 reads TGTGCCACCAGCAGAGATCTTGGGCGTTCCTACGAGCAGTACTTC.

The rearrangement links TRBV13 to TRBJ1-3; tentatively, D is TRBD1 (6 bases). The CDR3 extends over 17 amino acids. Per the germline V gene, CDR1 is PRHDT and CDR2 is FYEKMQ (reference sequence). Trimming removed 2 bases from V and 1 base from J, with 15 bases in between. This chain's CDR3 is CASSLSGRGRSGNTIYF. The CDR3 nucleotides read TGTGCCAGCAGCTTATCCGGGAGGGGGAGATCTGGAAACACCATATATTTT. Supplemented by reference TRBV13 and TRBJ1-3, the full variable domain reads AAGVIQSPRHLIKEKRETATLKCYPIPRHDTVYWYQQGPGQDPQFLISFYEKMQSDKGSIPDRFSAQQFSDYHSELNMSSLELGDSALYFCASSLSGRGRSGNTIYFGEGSWLTVV.

The chain employs TRBV2 and TRBJ1-5, with D hard to call. The CDR3 totals 15 residues. Germline CDR1 SNHLY, CDR2 FYNNEI. The V end was cut by 1 base, the J end by 5 bases, with 12 bases between. The CDR3 region is CASSEGRNRDQPQHF. The CDR3 DNA sequence: TGTGCCAGCAGTGAAGGCAGGAATAGAGATCAGCCCCAGCATTTT. Full variable domain (remainder filled in from reference TRBV2 and TRBJ1-5): EPEVTQTPSHQVTQMGQEVILRCVPISNHLYFYWYRQILGQKVEFLVSFYNNEISEKSEIFDDQFSVERPDGSNFTLKIRSTKLEDSAMYFCASSEGRNRDQPQHFGDGTRLSIL.

The genes are TRBV27 and TRBJ2-6, with D uncertain. Germline V gene lookup returns CDR1 MNHEY and CDR2 SMNVEV (reference sequence). Trimming stripped 1 base from V and 4 bases from J, with 8 bases between. The CDR3 consists of 15 residues. CDR3 nucleotides: TGTGCCAGCAGTTTATACGGTCTGGGGGCCAACGTCCTGACTTTC. Its protein is CASSLYGLGANVLTF.

The chain has TRBV28 and TRBJ2-7; 7 nucleotides align to TRBD1. Trimming cost V 2 bases and J 3 bases; bases outside gene matches: 10. This CDR3 has 16 amino acids. Looked up from germline, CDR1 is MDHEN and CDR2 is SYDVKM. The DNA for the CDR3 is TGTGCCAGCAGTTTAGGGACAGCGAAAAGGGGCTACGAGCAGTACTTC. Translating gives CASSLGTAKRGYEQYF.

The CDR3 here is CASSVGGSGGGWQFF. The CDR3 nucleotides are TGTGCCAGCAGCGTAGGAGGTAGCGGGGGGGGTTGGCAGTTCTTC. The chain recombines TRBV9 with TRBJ2-1; 11 positions match TRBD2. This CDR3 contains 15 residues. J was trimmed by 12 bases and V by 0 bases; bases with no gene match: 8. The germline CDR1 and CDR2 sequences are SGDLS and YYNGEE. Full variable domain (missing parts from reference TRBV9 and TRBJ2-1): DSGVTQTPKHLITATGQRVTLRCSPRSGDLSVYWYQQSLDQGLQFLIQYYNGEERAKGNILERFSAQQFPDLHSELNLSSLELGDSALYFCASSVGGSGGGWQFFGPGTRLTVL.

This clone occurred once. This rearrangement joins TRBV7-2 to TRBJ2-3, with unresolved D. Germline CDR1 reads SGHTA; CDR2 reads FQGNSA. Trimming removed 1 base from V and 2 bases from J, with 10 bases in between. The CDR3 sequence is 15 residues long. For the CDR3, the DNA is TGTGCCAGCAGCTTAGATTTCGAACTCACAGATACGCAGTATTTT. Translation gives CASSLDFELTDTQYF.

Worth noting for this clone: This specimen includes other DNA sequences encoding the same CDR3. This chain uses TRBV6-1 with TRBJ1-2; 10 bases are a match to TRBD1. The CDR3 covers 16 residues. J gave up 4 bases and V 4 bases, and 9 bases lay outside the gene matches. Germline assignment: CDR1 MNHNS and CDR2 SASEGT. CDR3 amino acids: CASSATGGQGTYGYTF. DNA of the CDR3: TGTGCCAGCAGTGCCACGGGGGGACAGGGGACCTATGGCTACACCTTC.

This chain joins TRBV5-1 and TRBJ2-5, with 9 bases that match TRBD1. Germline V gene lookup returns CDR1 SGHRS and CDR2 YFSETQ. V trimming: 0 bases; J trimming: 1 base; junction bases outside the gene matches: 7. The CDR3 totals 17 residues. This CDR3 is CASSLAGGQGAQETQYF. The CDR3 region has the DNA TGCGCCAGCAGCTTGGCCGGGGGACAGGGCGCCCAAGAGACCCAGTACTTC.